Listed below are T cell receptor beta chains from one sample, sequenced in a study of monozygotic twins with inflammatory bowel disease. With the 5' RACE reads reprocessed, TCRdb shows one record per CDR3 protein and no DNA. The sample holds 300,000 to 400,000 distinct CDR3 sequences. The sample comprised blood. Receptors were obtained from a human donor with ulcerative colitis or Crohn's disease, or a healthy co-twin of an affected twin (not recorded which). Both conserved end residues are part of each CDR3.

v_call	j_call	cdr3_aa
TRBV18	TRBJ1-5	CASSPQTGNQPQHF
TRBV12-3/TRBV12-4	TRBJ2-1	CASSLAGALNEQFF
TRBV19	TRBJ2-1	CASSPIAGGPGNEQFF
TRBV25-1	TRBJ2-2	CASRERLAGGPTGELFF
TRBV6-1	TRBJ2-3	CASLERGPFYTQYF
TRBV5-4	TRBJ1-2	CASSLVATGEGYTF
TRBV29-1	TRBJ1-1	CSVGQVRQTLNTEAFF
TRBV4-2	TRBJ1-4	CASRQSSAFEKLFF
TRBV20-1	TRBJ1-2	CSARVQFNYGYTF
TRBV5-1	TRBJ2-7	CASSYGTGEIYEQYF
TRBV29-1	TRBJ2-1	CSVPRDRLYNEQFF
TRBV4-3	TRBJ1-5	CASSQDPGQPQHF
TRBV21-1	TRBJ1-5	CASSDGLNQPQHF
TRBV9	TRBJ2-1	CASSVGGGQVNYNEQFF